Presented here are 17 T cell receptor beta chains from one specimen sequenced in a study of shared clonotypes between healthy human individuals. Clones were read by immunoSEQ multiplex PCR, and TCRdb kept only the in-frame ones, dropping some. The sample yields about 980,000 clones, approximately 80% seen once. The sequencing input was memory CD4+ T cells sorted from blood. As for subset: CD45RA-negative fraction. The source of these receptors is a man aged 18 to 30 in good health.

In regard to this clone: The sample contains more than one DNA sequence encoding this CDR3. The V and J genes are TRBV12-5 and TRBJ1-1; possible D gene TRBD1, 6 bases. The CDR3 extends over 15 amino acids. Trimming stripped 5 bases from V and 0 bases from J, with 13 bases between. CDR1 LGHNT and CDR2 FRNRAP come from the germline V gene. The CDR3 loop is CASGPPRGLNTEAFF. In DNA form, the CDR3 reads TGTGCTAGTGGTCCCCCCCGGGGGCTGAACACTGAAGCTTTCTTT.

The chain uses TRBV5-1 and TRBJ1-1, with D perhaps TRBD1 (6 bases). Germline CDR1 is SGHRS and CDR2 is YFSETQ. Trimming cost V 4 bases and J 4 bases, with 11 bases left between them. CDR3 length: 13 amino acids. As DNA, the CDR3 is TGCGCCAGCAGCAGCCTACAGGGCACTGAAGCTTTCTTT. It translates to CASSSLQGTEAFF.

The rearrangement uses TRBV7-2 and TRBJ2-5, with 7 nucleotides matching TRBD2. Per the germline V gene, CDR1 is SGHTA and CDR2 is FQGNSA. The V segment lost 4 bases and the J segment 3 bases; nucleotides outside the gene matches: 5. The CDR3 totals 14 residues. CDR3 loop: CASSSSGTKETQYF. The CDR3 DNA reads as TGTGCCAGCAGCTCGTCTGGGACTAAAGAGACCCAGTACTTC. The whole variable domain, remainder taken from reference TRBV7-2 and TRBJ2-5, is GAGVSQSPSNKVTEKGKDVELRCDPISGHTALYWYRQSLGQGLEFLIYFQGNSAPDKSGLPSDRFSAERTGGSVSTLTIQRTQQEDSAVYLCASSSSGTKETQYFGPGTRLLVL.

The CDR3 loop is CASSPGGVNFNEQFF. CDR3 sequence (DNA): TGTGCCAGCTCACCGGGCGGGGTAAACTTCAATGAGCAGTTCTTC. The chain uses TRBV18 and TRBJ2-1; the D gene is possibly TRBD2 (6 bases). V lost 3 bases, J lost 6 bases, and 15 bases lay in between. This CDR3 contains 15 residues. The V gene's germline CDR1 is KGHSH and CDR2 LQKENI.

The rearrangement links TRBV25-1 to TRBJ1-3, with D uncertain. The CDR3 has 13 amino acids. Germline V CDR1 and CDR2: MGHDK, SYGVNS. V was shortened by 4 bases and J by 3 bases, with 7 bases between the two germline ends. CDR3 DNA sequence: TGTGCCAGCAGTGCAGGAAATGGAAACACCATATATTTT. This sequence encodes CASSAGNGNTIYF.

The CDR3 coding sequence is TGTGCCAGCAGCTTAGACCTAGCGGGTCGTGTTGAGACCCAGTACTTC. Protein: CASSLDLAGRVETQYF. V gene TRBV11-2 combines with J gene TRBJ2-5, with 8 bases matching TRBD2. V dropped 0 bases and J dropped 5; count of bases not matched to a gene: 8. CDR3 size: 16 residues. Germline CDR1 and CDR2: SGHAT and FQNNGV.

The V and J genes are TRBV5-1 and TRBJ2-7; D may match TRBD1 or TRBD2 (7 bases each). From germline, CDR1 is SGHRS and CDR2 YFSETQ. V was cut by 5 bases and J by 6 bases, with 15 bases left in between. The CDR3 is made up of 13 amino acids. CDR3 DNA sequence: TGCGCCAGCAGAACCCAGGGGGGGAGCGAGCAGTACTTC. This encodes CASRTQGGSEQYF. The variable domain in full, with the rest retrieved from reference TRBV5-1 and TRBJ2-7, is KAGVTQTPRYLIKTRGQQVTLSCSPISGHRSVSWYQQTPGQGLQFLFEYFSETQRNKGNFPGRFSGRQFSNSRSEMNVSTLELGDSALYLCASRTQGGSEQYFGPGTRLTVT.

The V and J genes are TRBV7-2 and TRBJ1-1; perhaps TRBD1 as D (6 bases). Between the trimmed V and J ends, which lost 5 bases and 1 base, there was a span of 11 bases. Germline loops: CDR1 SGHTA, CDR2 FQGNSA. The CDR3 length is 14 residues. DNA of the CDR3: TGTGCCAGCAGCCTTACGACAGGGAACACTGAAGCTTTCTTT. It codes for CASSLTTGNTEAFF.

J is TRBJ1-5 and V is TRBV6-1, with TRBD1 matching 8 bases. V lost 7 bases to trimming and J lost 4 bases; unmatched junction nucleotides: 6. The CDR3 has 14 amino acids. Germline CDR1 is MNHNS and CDR2 is SASEGT. CDR3 sequence reads: CASNLDRENQPQHF. CDR3 DNA: TGTGCCAGCAACCTGGACAGGGAAAATCAGCCCCAGCATTTT.

The chain recombines TRBV12-5 with TRBJ2-7, with 9 nucleotides matching TRBD1. Germline-derived CDR1 and CDR2 are LGHNT and FRNRAP. V shed 2 bases, J shed 5 bases, and the junction held 10 bases outside the gene matches. The length of the CDR3 is 16 residues. The CDR3 sequence is CASGLLFGTGWDEQYF. The CDR3 DNA is TGTGCTAGTGGTTTGCTCTTCGGGACAGGGTGGGACGAGCAGTACTTC.

Remarks on this clone: The same CDR3 can be traced to other DNA sequences in this sample. DNA of the CDR3: TGTGCCAGCAGCGTAGGGAGGCAGGGATACACAGATACGCAGTATTTT. Amino acids: CASSVGRQGYTDTQYF. The V call is TRBV9, the J call TRBJ2-3; either TRBD1 or TRBD2 may fit D (5 bases each). Trimming cost V 0 bases and J 2 bases, with 13 bases left between them. The length of the CDR3 is 16 residues. Germline CDR1 is SGDLS and CDR2 is YYNGEE.

This clone showed up just a few times. This chain joins TRBV6-6 and TRBJ2-3; tentatively, D is TRBD1 or TRBD2 (7 bases each). CDR1 is MNHNY, CDR2 SVGAGI, per germline (reference sequence). CDR3 size: 15 residues. Between the trimmed V and J ends, which lost 0 bases and 5 bases, there was a span of 12 bases. The CDR3 DNA sequence: TGTGCCAGCAGTTACTCGGGAGGGGGCTTAGATACGCAGTATTTT. This translates into CASSYSGGGLDTQYF.

A remark on this clone: The junction shows a germline mismatch at one end, possibly a read error. This rearrangement joins TRBV11-3 to TRBJ1-2, with 8 bases that match TRBD1. The length of the CDR3 is 15 residues. The germline V gene has CDR1 SGHNT and CDR2 YENEEA. The CDR3 region has the DNA TGTGCTAGCAGCACCGGGACAGGTATTATTCATGGCTACACCTTC. This encodes CASSTGTGIIHGYTF.

The chain uses TRBV30 and TRBJ2-3; TRBD2 agrees at 15 bases. V lost 1 base, J lost 4 bases, and 3 bases stayed unmatched. The length of the CDR3 is 16 residues. Germline V CDR1 and CDR2: GTSNPN, SVGIG (reference sequence). CDR3 nucleotide sequence: TGTGCCTGGAGTGCCGGACTAGCGGGAGGGCCAGATACGCAGTATTTT. It is translated as CAWSAGLAGGPDTQYF.

In its sample, this clone was seen once. The gene calls are TRBV28 and TRBJ2-5; 14 nucleotides line up with TRBD2. The germline V gene has CDR1 MDHEN and CDR2 SYDVKM. This CDR3 comprises 15 residues. The V and J ends lost 11 bases and 5 bases, in that order; junction bases with no gene match: 10. CDR3 coding DNA: TGTGCCTCCCGGACTAGCGGGGGGAAAGGGGAGACCCAGTACTTC. It yields the protein CASRTSGGKGETQYF.

This clone has a single count. The chain is built from TRBV19 and TRBJ1-6, with 10 bases aligning to TRBD1. Germline trimming cut 5 bases from V and 7 bases from J; bases unmatched to any gene: 8. The length of the CDR3 is 16 residues. From germline, CDR1 is LNHDA and CDR2 SQIVND (reference sequence). The CDR3 loop reads CASSARQGAGNSPLHF. The CDR3 nucleotides are TGTGCCAGTAGTGCGAGACAGGGGGCAGGAAATTCACCCCTCCACTTT.

The rearrangement links TRBV10-1 to TRBJ2-7; no firm D call. V lost 3 bases and J 3 bases, leaving 9 bases between the germline ends. This CDR3 spans 13 amino acids. Germline CDR1 WNHNN, CDR2 SYGVQD (reference sequence). The CDR3 region is CASSDSPDYEQYF. CDR3 nucleotide sequence: TGCGCCAGCAGTGATTCCCCAGACTACGAGCAGTACTTC.